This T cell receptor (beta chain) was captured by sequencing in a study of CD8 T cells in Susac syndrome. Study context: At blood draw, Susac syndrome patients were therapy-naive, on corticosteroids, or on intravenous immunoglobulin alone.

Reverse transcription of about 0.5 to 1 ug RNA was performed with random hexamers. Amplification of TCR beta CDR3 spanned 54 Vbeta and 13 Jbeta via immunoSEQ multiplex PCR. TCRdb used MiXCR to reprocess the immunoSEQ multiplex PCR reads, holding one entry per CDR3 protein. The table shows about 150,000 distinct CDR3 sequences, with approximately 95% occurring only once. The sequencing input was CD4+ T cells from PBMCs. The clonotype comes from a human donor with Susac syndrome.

The CDR3: CASSREGRTSSYEQYF. In nucleotides, the CDR3 is TGTGCCAGCAGCCGGGAGGGACGGACTTCTTCCTACGAGCAGTACTTC. The V call is TRBV3-1, the J call TRBJ2-7; 7 bases match TRBD2. CDR1 is LGHDT and CDR2 is YNNKEL in the germline V gene (reference sequence). The CDR3 spans 16 residues. J lost 1 base, V lost 4 bases, and 10 bases had no gene match.